This entry describes one T cell receptor beta chain. The antigen remains undetermined. In the PCR, 60 Vbeta and 13 Jbeta primers were used. Sequencing used immunoSEQ multiplex PCR; TCRdb keeps in-frame clones, though not all of them. The sample carries some 130,000 clones, 70% to 80% recorded once. The record originates from a study of cytomegalovirus exposure and HLA in healthy donors. Study background: Most donors, just over 80% of around 400 genotyped, fell in the Caucasian-associated ancestry cluster.

Broader study findings: There were a few CMV-associated chains whose specificity for CMV antigens was confirmed in vitro. Cytomegalovirus-associated status was assigned to roughly 160 TCR beta chains.

This receptor was identified in a man aged 25-40 years in good health and CMV-seronegative. The material sequenced was PBMCs.

The CDR3 here is CASRLDTAYGYTF. CDR3 coding DNA: TGTGCCAGCAGATTGGATACAGCCTATGGCTACACCTTC. This rearrangement joins TRBV28 to TRBJ1-2; D is ambiguous. Trimming took 6 bases from V and 4 from J, leaving 12 bases between them. The length of the CDR3 is 13 residues. CDR1 is MDHEN, CDR2 SYDVKM, per germline.